These T cell receptor beta chains were read from a single sample in a study of blood T cell repertoires in COVID-19. Sequencing was performed with immunoSEQ multiplex PCR; in TCRdb, only in-frame clones are kept and a portion is missing. The sample contains about 200,000 clones, roughly four fifths of which appear only once. Sequencing was done on a sample of peripheral blood. Receptors originate from a middle-aged woman with acute or convalescent COVID-19. CDR3s include the opening cysteine and the closing phenylalanine or tryptophan. The D gene is left open where the match is weak.

DNA: TGCAGCGTTGAAGGGGCTAGCGGGGGCGGCACAGATACGCAGTATTTT
CDR3: CSVEGASGGGTDTQYF
J: TRBJ2-3
V: TRBV29-1
D: TRBD2

DNA: TGTGCTAGTGGTTCACGACTTTTAATAGCGGGGGGAACCCCCCAAAACTACAATGAGCAGTTCTTC
CDR3: CASGSRLLIAGGTPQNYNEQFF
J: TRBJ2-1
V: TRBV12-5
D: TRBD2

DNA: TGTGCCACCAGCAGAGGCACAGGGGGGGACGAGCAGTACTTC
CDR3: CATSRGTGGDEQYF
J: TRBJ2-7
V: TRBV15
D: NA

DNA: TGTGCCAGTAGTATACCCTCCAGGACAGGCGGTTATAGCAATCAGCCCCAGCATTTT
CDR3: CASSIPSRTGGYSNQPQHF
J: TRBJ1-5
V: TRBV19
D: TRBD1

DNA: TGTGCCACCAGTGATTTGCTTTTTTCGGGACAGGGGGCGCCAACCGGGGAGCTGTTTTTT
CDR3: CATSDLLFSGQGAPTGELFF
J: TRBJ2-2
V: TRBV24-1
D: TRBD1

DNA: TGTGCCAGCAGCTTAGATATCAGGATGTATGGCTACACCTTC
CDR3: CASSLDIRMYGYTF
J: TRBJ1-2
V: TRBV7-2
D: NA

DNA: TGCGCCAGCAGCAGAACTAGCGGAATCTCCTACAATGAGCAGTTCTTC
CDR3: CASSRTSGISYNEQFF
J: TRBJ2-1
V: TRBV5-1
D: TRBD2

DNA: TGTGCCAGCAGCCCCCCCGGGACTAGCGGGGATACGCAGTATTTT
CDR3: CASSPPGTSGDTQYF
J: TRBJ2-3
V: TRBV7-2
D: TRBD2

DNA: TGTGCCAGCAGCTTAGCCCCTAGCGGCACCTACGAGCAGTACTTC
CDR3: CASSLAPSGTYEQYF
J: TRBJ2-7
V: TRBV7-2
D: TRBD2

DNA: TGTGCCAGCAGCTTAACGAGTGGATCGGGAGAGCAGTACTTC
CDR3: CASSLTSGSGEQYF
J: TRBJ2-7
V: TRBV7-3
D: NA

DNA: TGCAGTGCTAGTCATCGTCCAGGGGTGAGAACTGAAGCTTTCTTT
CDR3: CSASHRPGVRTEAFF
J: TRBJ1-1
V: TRBV20-1
D: NA

DNA: TGTGCCAGCAGTGAAACAGGAGATAATTCACCCCTCCACTTT
CDR3: CASSETGDNSPLHF
J: TRBJ1-6
V: TRBV2
D: NA

DNA: TGCAGCGTTGTTGGGGCCACTAATGAAAAACTGTTTTTT
CDR3: CSVVGATNEKLFF
J: TRBJ1-4
V: TRBV29-1
D: NA

DNA: TGTGCCAGCAGCCGGGGACAGGGCTCTGGGGCCAACGTCCTGACTTTC
CDR3: CASSRGQGSGANVLTF
J: TRBJ2-6
V: TRBV7-2
D: TRBD1